This TCR beta chain was recovered during a study of T cell changes during pregnancy in multiple sclerosis. V gave up 3 bases and J gave up 3 bases; unmatched junction bases: 6. CDR3 size: 15 residues. Germline V CDR1 and CDR2: SGHRS, YFSETQ. Repertoires were generated with immunoSEQ multiplex PCR, while TCRdb's copy carries only in-frame clones and drops some. The sample shows tens of thousands of clones, about 90% of them seen only once. The source was CD4+ T cells from peripheral blood mononuclear cells, collected after pregnancy. The rearrangement joins TRBV5-1 to TRBJ2-7, with 10 bases aligning to TRBD1. The clonotype comes from a female donor with multiple sclerosis, enrolled in a pregnancy study. CDR3 amino acids: CASSWTGGMGYEQYF. The CDR3 nucleotides are TGCGCCAGCAGCTGGACAGGGGGAATGGGCTACGAGCAGTACTTC.